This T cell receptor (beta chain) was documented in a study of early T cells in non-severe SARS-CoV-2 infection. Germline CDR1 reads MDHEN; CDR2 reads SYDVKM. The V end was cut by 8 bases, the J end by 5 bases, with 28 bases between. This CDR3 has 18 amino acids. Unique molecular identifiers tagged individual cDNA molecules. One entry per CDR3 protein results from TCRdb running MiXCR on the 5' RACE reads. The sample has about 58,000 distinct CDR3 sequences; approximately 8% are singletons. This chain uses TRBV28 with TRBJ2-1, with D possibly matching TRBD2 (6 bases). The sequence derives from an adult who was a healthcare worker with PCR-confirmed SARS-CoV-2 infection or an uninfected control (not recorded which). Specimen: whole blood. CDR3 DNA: TGTGCCAGCGGGATCCTCCAGGGAGGCGCGCACCAAGACAATGAGCAGTTCTTC. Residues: CASGILQGGAHQDNEQFF. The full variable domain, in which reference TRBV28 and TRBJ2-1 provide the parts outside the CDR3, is DVKVTQSSRYLVKRTGEKVFLECVQDMDHENMFWYRQDPGLGLRLIYFSYDVKMKEKGDIPEGYSVSREKKERFSLILESASTNQTSMYLCASGILQGGAHQDNEQFFGPGTRLTVL.